The 19 T cell receptor beta chains listed next were all sequenced from one sample in a study of shared clonotypes between healthy human individuals. Assay used: immunoSEQ multiplex PCR; TCRdb lists only in-frame clones, some missing. Of some 2,400,000 clones in the sample, 95% were seen once. The sequenced material came from naive CD4+ T cells sorted from blood. As for subset: CD45RA+ positively selected. These receptors came from a man aged 18 to 30 in good health.

In this sample, this clone turned up once. This sequence joins TRBV5-1 and TRBJ1-1, with D uncertain. Germline V CDR1 and CDR2: SGHRS, YFSETQ. The V end lost 2 bases, the J end lost 2 bases, and 7 bases lay between the germline ends. This CDR3 region has 13 residues. CDR3 residues: CASSFTTNTEAFF. The CDR3 DNA reads TGCGCCAGCAGCTTCACTACTAACACTGAAGCTTTCTTT. The whole variable domain, remainder taken from reference TRBV5-1 and TRBJ1-1, is KAGVTQTPRYLIKTRGQQVTLSCSPISGHRSVSWYQQTPGQGLQFLFEYFSETQRNKGNFPGRFSGRQFSNSRSEMNVSTLELGDSALYLCASSFTTNTEAFFGQGTRLTVV.

The CDR3 spells CASSLQQRETQYF. Written as DNA, the CDR3 is TGTGCCAGCAGCTTACAGCAACGGGAGACCCAGTACTTC. The genes are TRBV5-8 and TRBJ2-5; D is unresolved. The CDR3 sequence is 13 residues long. Germline V lookup: CDR1 SGHTS, CDR2 YDEGEE. V shed 2 bases and J shed 5 bases, with 10 bases lying between them.

The genes are TRBV19 and TRBJ1-5; TRBD1 is a possible D gene (6 bases). Germline CDR1 LNHDA, CDR2 SQIVND (reference sequence). The V end was cut by 6 bases, the J end by 3 bases, with 12 bases between. The CDR3 contains 14 residues. CDR3 DNA sequence: TGTGCCAGTAGCCCCGGACAGTACAATCAGCCCCAGCATTTT. As protein: CASSPGQYNQPQHF.

The chain has TRBV4-1 and TRBJ2-7, with D possibly being TRBD2 (7 bases). The germline gives CDR1 MGHRA, CDR2 YSYEKL. CDR3 length equals 15 residues. The germline V and J ends were trimmed by 4 bases and 0 bases, with 13 bases remaining between them. CDR3 protein: CASSPGRGNSYEQYF. In DNA form, the CDR3 reads TGCGCCAGCAGCCCAGGGAGGGGGAACTCCTACGAGCAGTACTTC.

The V call is TRBV2, the J call TRBJ2-6; D is unclear. The CDR3 spans 16 residues. Germline loops: CDR1 SNHLY, CDR2 FYNNEI. Deletions cut 3 bases from V and 2 bases from J, with 11 bases between. The CDR3 DNA reads as TGTGCCAGCAGTGATACCCGGTTTACTGGGGCCAACGTCCTGACTTTC. The encoded protein is CASSDTRFTGANVLTF.

This clone was picked up one time. Other DNA sequences of this sample code for an identical CDR3. The chain recombines TRBV30 with TRBJ2-7, with a possible D match to TRBD2 (7 bases). Trimming shortened V by 0 bases and J by 4 bases, and 10 bases separated the two germline ends. This CDR3 comprises 13 residues. Germline V gene sequence: CDR1 GTSNPN, CDR2 SVGIG (reference sequence). Here the CDR3 reads CAWSVGGAYEQYF. The CDR3 bases are TGTGCCTGGAGTGTTGGGGGGGCTTACGAGCAGTACTTC.

This chain uses TRBV29-1 with TRBJ1-4; 9 nucleotides line up with TRBD1. Per the germline V gene, CDR1 is SQVTM and CDR2 is ANQGSEA. This CDR3 is built from 13 residues. With V trimmed by 8 bases and J by 7 bases, 8 bases remained unmatched. The CDR3 sequence: CSTLQGAGEKLFF. CDR3 coding DNA: TGCAGCACGTTACAGGGGGCGGGTGAAAAACTGTTTTTT.

The chain uses TRBV2 and TRBJ2-7; D remains ambiguous. This CDR3 contains 12 residues. Per the germline V gene, CDR1 is SNHLY and CDR2 is FYNNEI. V lost 6 bases and J 3 bases, leaving 9 bases between the germline ends. This CDR3 is CASRIESYEQYF. CDR3 DNA sequence: TGTGCCAGCAGGATTGAAAGCTACGAGCAGTACTTC.

This clone was counted a single time. The rearrangement links TRBV7-9 to TRBJ2-2; 10 bases map to TRBD2. This CDR3 is 15 amino acids long. V dropped 4 bases and J dropped 6; count of bases not matched to a gene: 5. Germline assignment: CDR1 SEHNR and CDR2 FQNEAQ (reference sequence). The CDR3 DNA sequence: TGTGCCAGCAGCTCCGAGGGACTAGCGCCCGGGGAGCTGTTTTTT. The encoded protein is CASSSEGLAPGELFF.

The genes are TRBV10-3 and TRBJ2-7; 11 bases fit TRBD2. Per the germline V gene, CDR1 is ENHRY and CDR2 is SYGVKD. The CDR3 extends over 15 amino acids. Trimming removed 4 bases from V and 6 bases from J; junction bases left unmatched: 8. CDR3 nucleotides: TGTGCCATCAGTGCTCGGACTAGCGGGTCTGGCGAGCAGTACTTC. Its translation: CAISARTSGSGEQYF.

V gene TRBV11-2 combines with J gene TRBJ1-5, with 7 positions matching TRBD1. The trim removed 5 bases at V and 3 bases at J, leaving 4 bases unmatched. The CDR3 contains 14 residues. Germline CDR1 and CDR2: SGHAT and FQNNGV. CDR3 protein: CASSEQGTNQPQHF. The CDR3 DNA sequence: TGTGCCAGCAGCGAACAGGGGACCAATCAGCCCCAGCATTTT.

CDR3 bases: TGCAGCGTGATACCGAGGACCCAAGAGACCCAGTACTTC. It specifies CSVIPRTQETQYF. This rearrangement joins TRBV29-1 to TRBJ2-5; D is ambiguous. The germline V gene has CDR1 SQVTM and CDR2 ANQGSEA. V lost 6 bases, J lost 1 base, and 12 bases lay in between. The CDR3 totals 13 residues.

The chain combines TRBV6-1 with TRBJ2-7; D may match TRBD1 or TRBD2 (6 bases each). Germline V gene data show CDR1 as MNHNS and CDR2 as SASEGT. The CDR3 contains 13 residues. CDR3 DNA sequence: TGTGCAACCACCAGACTAGGGGGGTACGAGCAGTACTTC. It specifies CATTRLGGYEQYF.

The chain uses TRBV7-9 and TRBJ2-6; D remains unclear. The V gene's germline CDR1 is SEHNR and CDR2 FQNEAQ (reference sequence). The CDR3 extends over 16 amino acids. Trimming removed 7 bases from V and 0 bases from J, with 13 bases in between. The CDR3 sequence: CASISRPRSGANVLTF. In DNA, the CDR3 is TGTGCCAGCATTAGTAGACCCCGCTCTGGGGCCAACGTCCTGACTTTC.

The gene calls are TRBV30 and TRBJ2-7; tentatively, D is TRBD2 (6 bases). Trimming took off 0 bases at V and 7 bases at J, with 19 bases between the two ends. This CDR3 spans 15 amino acids. Germline assignment: CDR1 GTSNPN and CDR2 SVGIG (reference sequence). CDR3 sequence reads: CAWSVLPAGTGEQYF. The CDR3 DNA reads TGTGCCTGGAGTGTACTACCCGCGGGGACGGGGGAGCAGTACTTC.

The V call is TRBV30, the J call TRBJ2-5; 11 positions match TRBD2. The CDR3 runs 16 residues. Germline assignment: CDR1 GTSNPN and CDR2 SVGIG (reference sequence). The V gene end was trimmed by 0 bases and the J gene end by 4 bases; junction bases not matched to a gene: 7. In DNA, the CDR3 is TGTGCCTGGAGTGTACTGCCTAGCGGGGGGCGAGAGACCCAGTACTTC. Translation gives CAWSVLPSGGRETQYF.

V is TRBV11-2 and J is TRBJ2-5; unclear D gene. V shed 5 bases and J shed 1 base, with 8 bases lying between them. CDR3 length: 13 amino acids. Germline loops: CDR1 SGHAT, CDR2 FQNNGV. DNA of the CDR3: TGTGCCAGCAGCCGAGGCTCCCAAGAGACCCAGTACTTC. This sequence encodes CASSRGSQETQYF. Full variable domain (outside the CDR3, taken from reference TRBV11-2 and TRBJ2-5): EAGVAQSPRYKIIEKRQSVAFWCNPISGHATLYWYQQILGQGPKLLIQFQNNGVVDDSQLPKDRFSAERLKGVDSTLKIQPAKLEDSAVYLCASSRGSQETQYFGPGTRLLVL.

The rearrangement uses TRBV2 and TRBJ2-1; 10 bases are shared with TRBD2. Germline loops: CDR1 SNHLY, CDR2 FYNNEI. CDR3 length: 17 residues. V was clipped by 10 bases and J by 1 base; unmatched bases: 13. The DNA of the CDR3 is TGTGCCACCGGGACTAGCGACACCGGCGGGTCCTACAATGAGCAGTTCTTC. Protein: CATGTSDTGGSYNEQFF.

The J gene is TRBJ2-1, the V gene TRBV4-1; maybe TRBD2 (6 bases). Trimming shortened V by 3 bases and J by 0 bases, and 12 bases separated the two germline ends. From germline, CDR1 is MGHRA and CDR2 YSYEKL. This CDR3 is 16 amino acids long. The CDR3 reads CASSQLAAASYNEQFF. The CDR3 nucleotides are TGCGCCAGCAGCCAGTTAGCGGCCGCCTCCTACAATGAGCAGTTCTTC.